Listed below are T cell receptor beta chains from one sample, sequenced in a study of cytomegalovirus exposure and HLA in healthy donors. Sequencing was performed with immunoSEQ multiplex PCR; in TCRdb, only in-frame clones are kept and a portion is missing. The sample holds 100,000 to 150,000 clones, 60% to 75% seen once. Sample: PBMCs. These receptors originate from a woman in her forties or fifties in good health and CMV-seropositive. Both conserved end residues are part of each CDR3. A D gene is named only where the DNA matches it firmly. Size is omitted from some rows. Given values are once, few, many or a class for expanded clones.

NA NA TRBJ1-5 TRBV4-3 TGCGCCAGCAGCCAAGAGGGACTAATCAATCAGCCCCAGCATTTT CASSQEGLINQPQHF
NA NA TRBJ1-1 TRBV10-3 TGTGCCATCAGTGAGTCAGGAGGGGACGCTTTCTTT CAISESGGDAFF
NA NA TRBJ1-2 TRBV27 TGTGCCAGCAGTTATCACAGTAACTATGGCTACACCTTC CASSYHSNYGYTF
TRBD1 NA TRBJ1-4 TRBV6-5 TGTGCCAGCAGTTACTCCAGACAGGGAAGAGAAAAACTGTTTTTT CASSYSRQGREKLFF
NA few TRBJ2-2 TRBV4-1 TGCGCCAGCAGCCAAGATGCACAGGGCGGCCCCGGGGAGCTGTTTTTT CASSQDAQGGPGELFF
NA NA TRBJ1-1 TRBV7-2 TGTGCCAGCAGCTTATTGTGGGGAGGGTACACTGAAGCTTTCTTT CASSLLWGGYTEAFF
NA NA TRBJ2-5 TRBV5-1 TGCGCCAGCAGCTTGGGACAGAGCCAAGAGACCCAGTACTTC CASSLGQSQETQYF
NA NA TRBJ1-5 TRBV27 TGTGCCAGCAGTTTTCGGGGGAATCAGCCCCAGCATTTT CASSFRGNQPQHF
TRBD2 few TRBJ2-7 TRBV7-2 TGTGCCAGCAGCGCAACTAGCGGGGGTCCCTACGAGCAGTACTTC CASSATSGGPYEQYF
NA NA TRBJ2-7 TRBV7-2 TGTGCCAGCAGCCGAGACGGGTCCTCTTTTTCCTACGAGCAGTACTTC CASSRDGSSFSYEQYF
NA NA TRBJ1-2 TRBV6-1 TGTGCCAGCCAGAGGGCAACTAACTATGGCTACACCTTC CASQRATNYGYTF
TRBD2 NA TRBJ2-7 TRBV6-1 TGTGCCAGCAGTGAAGTTGCGGGGGGCTGGGAAGAGCAGTACTTC CASSEVAGGWEEQYF
TRBD1 NA TRBJ1-5 TRBV7-2 TGTGCCAGCAGCCTCACAGGGGCCGGGCAGCCCCAGCATTTT CASSLTGAGQPQHF
NA NA TRBJ1-6 TRBV9 TGTGCCAGCAGCCTCGGGGGTGATTCACCCCTCCACTTT CASSLGGDSPLHF
NA NA TRBJ1-2 TRBV6-1 TGTGCCAGCAGTGCCAGTTTAGGCGCGTCCTCTAGGGGCTACACCTTC CASSASLGASSRGYTF
NA NA TRBJ2-7 TRBV5-6 TGTGCCAGCAGCTTGGATCGGTACGAGCAGTACTTC CASSLDRYEQYF
TRBD1 NA TRBJ1-5 TRBV30 TGTGCCTGGAGTGGAGACAGGGGGCATCAGCCCCAGCATTTT CAWSGDRGHQPQHF
TRBD1 NA TRBJ2-7 TRBV5-1 TGCGCCAGCAGCTCAGTTCAGGGGGTTGACGAGCAGTACTTC CASSSVQGVDEQYF
NA NA TRBJ1-3 TRBV9 TGTGCCAGCAGCAAGACAGACATGGCTGGAAACACCATATATTTT CASSKTDMAGNTIYF
NA NA TRBJ2-7 TRBV30 TGTGCCTGGAGTTGGGGGCTCCGCCCCTACGAGCAGTACTTC CAWSWGLRPYEQYF
NA few TRBJ1-2 TRBV30 TGTGCCTGGAGGAAACAGGGCTTAGACTATGGCTACACCTTC CAWRKQGLDYGYTF
TRBD1 NA TRBJ2-3 TRBV6-5 TGTGCCAGCAGACCCGGGACAGGCACCACAGATACGCAGTATTTT CASRPGTGTTDTQYF
TRBD1 NA TRBJ2-2 TRBV7-2 TGTGCCAGCAGCCTGACAGGGAAGAACACCGGGGAGCTGTTTTTT CASSLTGKNTGELFF
TRBD1 NA TRBJ2-7 TRBV14 TGTGCCAGCAGCCAAGACGGACAGGGGTGGTACGAGCAGTACTTC CASSQDGQGWYEQYF
NA NA TRBJ1-2 TRBV6-5 TGTGCCAGCAGAAACACCCCGGGGTTCTATGGCTACACCTTC CASRNTPGFYGYTF
NA NA TRBJ1-5 TRBV27 TGTGCCAGCAGCGAGGGAATTAATCAGCCCCAGCATTTT CASSEGINQPQHF
NA NA TRBJ1-6 TRBV2 TGTGCCAGCAGGGATGGAGATAGACCCCTCCACTTT CASRDGDRPLHF
NA NA TRBJ1-1 TRBV18 TGTGCCAGCTCACCACCTTTCCGACTAAGTCGGACTGAAGCTTTCTTT CASSPPFRLSRTEAFF
TRBD1 NA TRBJ1-2 TRBV5-4 TGTGCCAGCAGCCCGGGCTCCGGGACAGGGTACTATGGCTACACCTTC CASSPGSGTGYYGYTF
NA once TRBJ1-4 TRBV19 TGTGCCAGTAGTATAGAAGTTAGTCGCCTCTCAACTAATGAAAAACTGTTTTTT CASSIEVSRLSTNEKLFF
NA NA TRBJ1-2 TRBV2 TGTGCCAGCAGCCGGTCCTTATACTATGGCTACACCTTC CASSRSLYYGYTF
NA NA TRBJ2-5 TRBV6-1 TGTGCCAGCAGTGAAGGCCAGCAAGAGACCCAGTACTTC CASSEGQQETQYF
NA NA TRBJ1-1 TRBV10-3 TGTGCCATCAGTGAGTCGAAGGGGACTGAAGCTTTCTTT CAISESKGTEAFF
NA NA TRBJ1-4 TRBV20-1 TGCAGTGCTAGTCGTGAAAAACTGTTTTTT CSASREKLFF
NA few TRBJ1-2 TRBV7-9 TGTGCCAGCAGCTTAGCGCTTGGGGGAGGCTATGGCTACCCCTTC CASSLALGGGYGYPF
NA NA TRBJ2-7 TRBV7-2 TGTGCCAGCAGCTTTGCGACCGCAGGCCGGGGGTCCTACGAGCAGTACTTC CASSFATAGRGSYEQYF
TRBD1 NA TRBJ2-5 TRBV5-1 TGCGCCAGCAGCTTAAGACAGGGGGCAGTTGAGACCCAGTACTTC CASSLRQGAVETQYF
NA few TRBJ1-3 TRBV5-5 TGTGCCAGCAATCCGGGTTTCGGAAACACCATATATTTT CASNPGFGNTIYF
NA NA TRBJ1-1 TRBV7-9 TGTGCCAGCAGCTTTGTCCCGCGGACTGAAGCTTTCTTT CASSFVPRTEAFF
NA few TRBJ2-5 TRBV9 TGTGCCAGCAGCGTAGGAGTCCAAGAGACCCAGTACTTC CASSVGVQETQYF
NA NA TRBJ2-3 TRBV19 TGTGCCAGTAGTATGGACAGAAGCACAGATACGCAGTATTTT CASSMDRSTDTQYF
NA NA TRBJ1-3 TRBV2 TGTGCCAGCAGCCTCAGGGCGCAATCTGGAAACACCATATATTTT CASSLRAQSGNTIYF
TRBD1 NA TRBJ1-1 TRBV5-1 TGCGCCAGCAGCGAGACAGGGGAAGCTTTCTTT CASSETGEAFF
NA NA TRBJ1-5 TRBV5-5 TGTGCCAGCAGCTTGGACAGGGATCAGCCCCAGCATTTT CASSLDRDQPQHF
TRBD1 once TRBJ2-5 TRBV11-2 TGTGCCAGCAGCGAGACAGGGGAGACCCAGTACTTC CASSETGETQYF
NA NA TRBJ2-5 TRBV13 TGTGCCAGCAGCTTGACCGGGATCCAAGAGACCCAGTACTTC CASSLTGIQETQYF
NA once TRBJ2-2 TRBV25-1 TGTGCCAGCAGTCGCACAAACACCGGGGAGCTGTTTTTT CASSRTNTGELFF
NA NA TRBJ1-2 TRBV5-6 TGTGCCAGCAGCTTAGACCCCCAGGCAGGGCTTGGCGGCTACACCTTC CASSLDPQAGLGGYTF
NA NA TRBJ2-3 TRBV7-9 TGTTCCAGCAGCTTCAACACAGATACGCAGTATTTT CSSSFNTDTQYF
TRBD1 few TRBJ2-5 TRBV25-1 TGTGCCAGCAGTGAATTAGACAGGGCCCCTGAGACCCAGTACTTC CASSELDRAPETQYF
NA NA TRBJ2-3 TRBV5-6 TGTGCCAGCAGCTTGGAGGTGGAGGGCACAGATACGCAGTATTTT CASSLEVEGTDTQYF
TRBD2 NA TRBJ2-2 TRBV4-2 TGTGCCAGCAGCCAAGGGACTAGCGGGGGTTACACCGGGGAGCTGTTTTTT CASSQGTSGGYTGELFF
NA NA TRBJ2-3 TRBV5-6 TGTGCCAGCAGCTTTACTTCCCCACTAGATACGCAGTATTTT CASSFTSPLDTQYF
TRBD1 NA TRBJ1-1 TRBV2 TGTGCCAGCAGTGGCCGAAAGAGTAGACAGGGGGTAAGTCCTTTCTTT CASSGRKSRQGVSPFF